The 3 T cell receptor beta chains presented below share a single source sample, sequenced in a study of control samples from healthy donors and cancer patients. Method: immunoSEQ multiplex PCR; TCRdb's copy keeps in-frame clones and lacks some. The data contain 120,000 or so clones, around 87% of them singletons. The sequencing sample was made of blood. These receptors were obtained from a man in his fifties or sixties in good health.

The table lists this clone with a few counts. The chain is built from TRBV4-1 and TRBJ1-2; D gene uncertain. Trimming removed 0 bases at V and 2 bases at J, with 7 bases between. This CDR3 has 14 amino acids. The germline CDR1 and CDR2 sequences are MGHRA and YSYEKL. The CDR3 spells CASSQEGPNYGYTF. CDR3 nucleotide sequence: TGCGCCAGCAGCCAAGAAGGGCCGAACTATGGCTACACCTTC.

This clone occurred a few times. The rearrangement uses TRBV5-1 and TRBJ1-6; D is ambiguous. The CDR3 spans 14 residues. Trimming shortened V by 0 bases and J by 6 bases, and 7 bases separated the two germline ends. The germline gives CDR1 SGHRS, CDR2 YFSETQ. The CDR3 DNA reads TGCGCCAGCAGCTTGGCTTGGGCTAATTCACCCCTCCACTTT. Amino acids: CASSLAWANSPLHF.

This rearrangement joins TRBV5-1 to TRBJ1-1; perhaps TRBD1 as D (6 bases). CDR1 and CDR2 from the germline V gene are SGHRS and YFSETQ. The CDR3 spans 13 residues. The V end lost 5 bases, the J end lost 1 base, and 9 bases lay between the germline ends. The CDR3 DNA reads TGCGCCAGCAGATGGACAGAGAACACTGAAGCTTTCTTT. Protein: CASRWTENTEAFF.